This TCR beta chain appears in the sequencing data of a study of T-cell reconstitution after alpha-beta-depleted transplantation in children. The CDR3 is 17 residues long. Per germline, CDR1 MGHDK and CDR2 SYGVNS. Germline trimming cut 3 bases from V and 5 bases from J; bases unmatched to any gene: 10. Preparation of the TCRbeta library used unique molecular identifiers. TCRdb itself ran the PCR reads through MiXCR, one entry per CDR3 protein. The sample carries about 980,000 distinct CDR3 sequences, roughly 29% recorded once. This material consisted of PBMCs, mostly from graft donor cells, taken 360 days after TCRalphabeta/CD19-depleted stem cell transplant. The sequence was collected from a boy younger than two who had a stem cell transplant for SCID, so the T cells may come from the graft donor. J is TRBJ2-5 and V is TRBV25-1, with TRBD2 identical over 12 bases. CDR3 in amino acids: CASSEGFLAGGQETQYF. The CDR3 DNA reads as TGTGCCAGCAGTGAGGGGTTCCTAGCGGGGGGGCAGGAGACCCAGTACTTC.